The rows below give T cell receptor beta chains drawn from one sample of a study of response to subunit inactivated influenza vaccine. In TCRdb, the RT-PCR reads were re-called with MiXCR into one record per CDR3 protein. The sample contains 400,000 to 650,000 distinct CDR3 sequences, around 7.7% of which appear only once. The sequencing here drew on PBMCs from blood, taken less than 30 months after vaccination. All receptors come from a man aged 45-69 years who received an inactivated influenza vaccine. CDR3s include the opening cysteine and the closing phenylalanine or tryptophan. D genes are given only for firm matches. Size tells how often a clone was seen (once, few, many) or the class of an expanded clone, and some rows leave it out.

j_call d_call clone_size v_call cdr3_nt cdr3_aa
TRBJ1-2 . many TRBV5-1 TGCGCCAGCAGCTACTCTCCGACGGACTCAAACTATGGCTACACCTTC CASSYSPTDSNYGYTF
TRBJ2-3 . few TRBV24-1 TGTGCCACCTCGACAGTCGCCCCGGATACGCAGTATTTT CATSTVAPDTQYF
TRBJ2-3 TRBD1 few TRBV9 TGTGCCAGCAGCGGAGGGACAGGGAGGACTAGCACAGATACGCAGTATTTT CASSGGTGRTSTDTQYF
TRBJ2-7 . . TRBV29-1 TGCAGCGTCGCGCCGACAGGGGAGGGGGTTTACGAGCAGTACTTC CSVAPTGEGVYEQYF
TRBJ1-4 . few TRBV14 TGTGCCAGCAGCCAAGAAAGCAGGGTTGGACCTAATGAAAAACTGTTTTTT CASSQESRVGPNEKLFF
TRBJ2-7 . few TRBV9 TGTGCCAGCAGCGTTTCAGCGGGCGCGTACTACGAGCAGTACTTC CASSVSAGAYYEQYF
TRBJ1-4 . many TRBV7-9 TGTGCCAGCAGCTTAGGGAATGAAAAACTGTTTTTT CASSLGNEKLFF
TRBJ1-4 . many TRBV6-5 TGTGCCAGCAGTTCCTCCGGGACGGCTGGTGAAAAACTGTTTTTT CASSSSGTAGEKLFF
TRBJ2-1 . . TRBV6-5 TGTGCCAGCGGTAGAAACAACAATGAGCAGTTCTTC CASGRNNNEQFF
TRBJ2-4 . few TRBV7-8 TGTGCCAGCAGCCCTAGGGGGAGGAAAAACATTCAGTACTTC CASSPRGRKNIQYF
TRBJ2-6 . many TRBV27 TGTGCCAGCAGTTTATGGGCAGGGTGGGGGACCGGGGCCAACGTCCTGACTTTC CASSLWAGWGTGANVLTF
TRBJ2-3 . many TRBV7-9 TGTGCCAGCACCTTCGGGACGCCCGGAGATACGCAGTATTTT CASTFGTPGDTQYF
TRBJ2-1 . few TRBV4-1 TGCGCCAGCAGCCAAGAAAGCCGGAGGGGGTACAATGAGCAGTTCTTC CASSQESRRGYNEQFF
TRBJ1-6 TRBD1 . TRBV5-1 TGCGCCAGCAGCTTGGTGACAGGGGAGAATTCACCCCTCCACTTT CASSLVTGENSPLHF
TRBJ2-5 . . TRBV3-1 TGTGCCAGCACAGTCTGGGGCGAGCAGACCCAGTACTTC CASTVWGEQTQYF
TRBJ2-1 TRBD1 . TRBV20-1 TGCAGTGCTAGAGACTGGGGACAGTTGAACAATGAGCAGTTCTTC CSARDWGQLNNEQFF
TRBJ1-4 TRBD1 few TRBV5-5 TGTGCCAGCAGCACCCTGACAGGGGAAAATGAAAAACTGTTTTTT CASSTLTGENEKLFF
TRBJ2-5 TRBD2 few TRBV14 TGTGCCAGCAGCCAACCAGCGGGAGGGCCCACTACCCAGTACTTC CASSQPAGGPTTQYF
TRBJ2-7 . . TRBV6-5 TGTGCCAGCAGTTACCTAGGGGACTCCTACGAGCAGTACTTC CASSYLGDSYEQYF
TRBJ2-7 TRBD1 once TRBV10-3 TGTGCCATCAGTCCTCGGGGACAGGGGAACTACGAGCAGTACTTC CAISPRGQGNYEQYF
TRBJ1-4 . . TRBV12-3/TRBV12-4 TGTGCTAGCAGTTTAGGAGATTTTGCAACTAATGAAAAACTGTTTTTT CASSLGDFATNEKLFF
TRBJ2-6 TRBD1 . TRBV2 TGTGCCAGCAGTCCGGGACAGAGCTCTGGGGCCAACGTCCTGACTTTC CASSPGQSSGANVLTF
TRBJ2-7 . . TRBV28 TGTGCCAGCAGTTTATTAGCGAAGACAGACCTCTACTTC CASSLLAKTDLYF
TRBJ1-6 . few TRBV12-3/TRBV12-4 TGTGCCAGCAGTCCCAGTTTGGGGAGTGCACCCCTCCACTTT CASSPSLGSAPLHF
TRBJ2-1 TRBD2 few TRBV12-3/TRBV12-4 TGTGCCAGCAGTTCCGGTCTAGCGGGGGGGCTCTACAATGAGCAGTTCTTC CASSSGLAGGLYNEQFF
TRBJ2-1 TRBD2 . TRBV28 TGTGCCAGCAGACCTGGACTAGCGGGGGGTAGTGAGCAGTTCTTC CASRPGLAGGSEQFF
TRBJ2-7 . many TRBV9 TGTGCCAGCAGCGTAGCCGGGAGATCTGGCGAGCAGTACTTC CASSVAGRSGEQYF
TRBJ2-1 . . TRBV9 TGTGCCAGCAGCGGAGCGGTATCCTACAATGAGCAGTTCTTC CASSGAVSYNEQFF
TRBJ1-1 TRBD1 . TRBV5-1 TGCGCCAGCAGCGTGGGACAGGGGGGTGGGACTGAAGCTTTCTTT CASSVGQGGGTEAFF
TRBJ2-5 . . TRBV7-8 TGTGCCAGCAGCCGCAGCAACCCCCGGGGAGAGACCCAGTACTTC CASSRSNPRGETQYF
TRBJ2-7 TRBD2 few TRBV12-3/TRBV12-4 TGTGCCAGCGGGAGCGGGAGGGTTTACGAGCAGTACTTC CASGSGRVYEQYF
TRBJ1-1 . many TRBV5-6 TGTGCCAGCAGCTTGGACAGTAACACTGAAGCTTTCTTT CASSLDSNTEAFF
TRBJ2-5 TRBD2 many TRBV2 TGTGCCAGCAGGCCAGGACTAGCGGGGGAGACCCAGTACTTC CASRPGLAGETQYF
TRBJ2-2 . few TRBV7-9 TGTGCCAGCAGCTTCAGGACAAGGAACACCGGGGAGCTGTTTTTT CASSFRTRNTGELFF
TRBJ2-3 TRBD2 many TRBV7-2 TGTGCCAGCAGCTTAGGTGCGGGAGGCAGCACAGATACGCAGTATTTT CASSLGAGGSTDTQYF
TRBJ2-3 TRBD2 many TRBV4-3 TGTGCCAGCAGTCAAGGACTAGCGGGCACAGATACGCAGTATTTT CASSQGLAGTDTQYF
TRBJ2-3 TRBD2 . TRBV20-1 TGCAGTGCTAGAGAGGGCGGGAGGACTAGCACAGATACGCAGTATTTT CSAREGGRTSTDTQYF
TRBJ2-1 . few TRBV24-1 TGTGCCACCAGGGCGGGCGCCTACAATGAGCAGTTCTTC CATRAGAYNEQFF